One and the same sample provided the 13 T cell receptor beta chains below, sequenced in a study of T cell responses to AZD1222 COVID-19 vaccine. Produced via immunoSEQ multiplex PCR; TCRdb's table is partial and in-frame only. Here the sample spans over 200,000 clones, about 94% being singletons. Sequencing was performed on peripheral blood, taken 28 days after the second dose of the MenACWY control vaccine. All receptors come from an adult who received the MenACWY meningococcal vaccine as a control.

DNA of the CDR3: TGTGCCAGCAGTTACGCATGGGGGCTGGGCGGGGAGCTGTTTTTT. This encodes CASSYAWGLGGELFF. The chain joins TRBV6-5 to TRBJ2-2, with D perhaps TRBD1 (6 bases). Trimming took off 2 bases at V and 7 bases at J, with 14 bases between the two ends. Germline V lookup: CDR1 MNHEY, CDR2 SVGAGI. This CDR3 has 15 residues.

This CDR3 reads CASRDRLNSNQPQHF. Here the CDR3 DNA reads TGTGCCAGCAGGGACCGATTAAATAGCAATCAGCCCCAGCATTTT. V and J are TRBV6-5 and TRBJ1-5; no firm D call. This CDR3 region has 15 residues. Looked up from germline, CDR1 is MNHEY and CDR2 is SVGAGI. Deletions cut 6 bases from V and 0 bases from J, with 12 bases between.

V is TRBV6-5 and J is TRBJ1-5, with no clear D. Germline CDR1 is MNHEY and CDR2 is SVGAGI. V lost 0 bases, J lost 5 bases, and 8 bases lay in between. This CDR3 has 14 amino acids. The CDR3 spells CASSYSNSDQPQHF. CDR3 DNA sequence: TGTGCCAGCAGTTACTCGAATTCAGATCAGCCCCAGCATTTT.

This rearrangement joins TRBV9 to TRBJ2-7; D is possibly TRBD1 (5 bases). This CDR3 has 15 residues. V lost 0 bases to trimming and J lost 5 bases, with 15 bases between them. Germline V CDR1 and CDR2: SGDLS, YYNGEE. DNA for the CDR3: TGTGCCAGCAGCGTAGGGGGCCGAAGCCAAGACGAGCAGTACTTC. Translation gives CASSVGGRSQDEQYF.

The rearrangement uses TRBV7-6 and TRBJ2-1, with a tentative D call TRBD2 (6 bases). This CDR3 is 16 amino acids long. Germline-derived CDR1 and CDR2 are SGHVS and FNYEAQ. V was trimmed by 5 bases and J by 4 bases, leaving 18 bases between them. The DNA for the CDR3 is TGTGCCAGCAGCCCGCGGGACCGAATACAATACAATGAGCAGTTCTTC. This translates into CASSPRDRIQYNEQFF.

The chain couples TRBV3-1 (or the pseudogene TRBV3-2) to TRBJ2-5; the match to TRBD1 covers 7 bases. The trim removed 3 bases at V and 5 bases at J, leaving 9 bases unmatched. Per germline, CDR1 LGHDT and CDR2 YNNKEL (reference sequence). This CDR3 comprises 15 residues. The CDR3 DNA reads TGTGCCAGCAGCCACAGCAGACAGGGTCGGGAGACCCAGTACTTC. It yields the protein CASSHSRQGRETQYF.

This chain uses TRBV5-3 with TRBJ2-1, with 13 nucleotides matching TRBD2. TRBV5-3 falls under the ORF class, with uncertain function. V trimming: 0 bases; J trimming: 3 bases; junction bases outside the gene matches: 6. This CDR3 region has 18 residues. The CDR3 region has the DNA TGTGCCAGAAGCTTGGGGACTAGCGGGAGTATTATCTACAATGAGCAGTTCTTC. Amino acids: CARSLGTSGSIIYNEQFF.

V is TRBV9 and J is TRBJ2-7; D assignment may be TRBD1 or TRBD2 (6 bases each). CDR3 size: 15 residues. V dropped 1 base and J dropped 5 bases, with 16 bases sitting between them. Germline V gene sequence: CDR1 SGDLS, CDR2 YYNGEE. CDR3 coding DNA: TGTGCCAGCAGCGTAAACCCCGGGGGCGCGGACGAGCAGTACTTC. Its translation: CASSVNPGGADEQYF.

V and J are TRBV9 and TRBJ2-3, with D perhaps assigned TRBD1 or TRBD2 (5 bases each). The CDR3 has 16 residues. CDR1 is SGDLS and CDR2 is YYNGEE in the germline V gene. Trimming cost V 3 bases and J 3 bases, with 17 bases left between them. The CDR3 DNA reads as TGTGCCAGCAGCGCAGCCCCGGGACGGCTAACAGATACGCAGTATTTT. Protein sequence: CASSAAPGRLTDTQYF.

This chain uses TRBV5-1 with TRBJ2-3; D remains ambiguous. Per the germline V gene, CDR1 is SGHRS and CDR2 is YFSETQ. The CDR3 runs 12 residues. V was clipped by 0 bases and J by 4 bases, with 3 bases between them. CDR3 sequence reads: CASSLDADTQYF. The CDR3 nucleotides read TGCGCCAGCAGCTTGGACGCAGATACGCAGTATTTT.

Here the CDR3 reads CASSLDYEQYF. The DNA of the CDR3 is TGCGCCAGCAGCTTGGACTACGAGCAGTACTTC. V and J are TRBV5-1 and TRBJ2-7; D uncertain. The length of the CDR3 is 11 residues. Between the trimmed V and J ends, which lost 0 bases and 3 bases, there was a span of 1 base. CDR1 and CDR2 (germline): SGHRS, YFSETQ.

The J gene is TRBJ1-1, the V gene TRBV12-3 or TRBV12-4, with unresolved D. Trimming left V 3 bases short and J 3 bases short, with 8 bases between. The CDR3 has 13 residues. The CDR3 sequence: CASSFVRDTEAFF. CDR3 nucleotide sequence: TGTGCCAGCAGTTTTGTTCGGGACACTGAAGCTTTCTTT.

The chain couples TRBV28 to TRBJ1-5, with D possibly TRBD1 on 5 matching bases. Trimming cost V 5 bases and J 9 bases, with 17 bases left between them. From germline, CDR1 is MDHEN and CDR2 SYDVKM. There are 14 residues in the CDR3. The CDR3 reads CASSGSQVFGPQHF. The CDR3 nucleotides are TGTGCCAGCAGTGGTTCACAGGTATTCGGGCCCCAGCATTTT.